The 28 T cell receptor beta chains presented below share a single source sample, sequenced in a study of T-cell reconstitution after alpha-beta-depleted transplantation in children. Unique molecular identifiers were used to barcode this TCRbeta library. Via MiXCR, TCRdb re-called the PCR reads, giving one row per CDR3 protein. The sample includes about 240,000 distinct CDR3 sequences, roughly 26% of them seen just once. The starting material was PBMCs, obtained before TCRalphabeta/CD19-depleted stem cell transplant. The receptor source for this set is a girl aged 2 to 10 with Fanconi anemia, due to receive a stem cell transplant.

At least ten counts were recorded for this clonotype. The V and J genes are TRBV6-5 and TRBJ2-1, with 15 positions matching TRBD2. This CDR3 contains 18 residues. Germline V lookup: CDR1 MNHEY, CDR2 SVGAGI. The V and J ends lost 8 bases and 5 bases, in that order; junction bases with no gene match: 13. CDR3 sequence reads: CASQPGLAGGGVHNEQFF. CDR3 coding DNA: TGTGCCAGCCAGCCGGGACTAGCGGGAGGAGGGGTCCACAATGAGCAGTTCTTC.

To note about this clonotype: Germline is not matched at one junction end, which may reflect a read error. J is TRBJ2-7 and V is TRBV28; D is undetermined. CDR3 length: 11 amino acids. Germline V gene data show CDR1 as MDHEN and CDR2 as SYDVKM. CDR3 protein: CSSRSTHEQYF. The CDR3 DNA follows: TGTTCCAGCAGGTCAACCCACGAGCAGTACTTC.

This clonotype was recorded at least ten times. The chain combines TRBV10-3 with TRBJ2-5; D is perhaps TRBD2 (5 bases). The germline gives CDR1 ENHRY, CDR2 SYGVKD. Trimming cost V 6 bases and J 5 bases, with 7 bases left between them. The CDR3 loop spans 11 amino acids. The DNA for the CDR3 is TGTGCCATCAGGCAGCGGGAGACCCAGTACTTC. This encodes CAIRQRETQYF.

The genes are TRBV20-1 and TRBJ2-3; no reliable D call. The CDR3 is 13 amino acids. Per germline, CDR1 DFQATT and CDR2 SNEGSKA (reference sequence). The ends were cut back, 0 bases at V and 7 bases at J, with 11 bases in the middle. The chain's CDR3 is CSARDPGTYTQYF. The CDR3 coding sequence is TGCAGTGCTAGAGATCCGGGCACCTATACGCAGTATTTT.

This rearrangement joins TRBV2 to TRBJ2-7; D might be TRBD1 or TRBD2, each matching 5 bases. This CDR3 comprises 16 residues. V gave up 1 base and J gave up 6 bases, with 19 bases separating them. CDR1 is SNHLY, CDR2 FYNNEI, per germline. The chain's CDR3 is CASSEGGLRDLREQYF. The CDR3 region has the DNA TGTGCCAGCAGTGAAGGGGGTTTGAGGGACCTACGCGAGCAGTACTTC.

The CDR3 is CSARGNTIYF. CDR3 in DNA: TGCAGTGCTAGAGGGAACACCATATATTTT. The gene calls are TRBV20-1 and TRBJ1-3; D unclear. Germline CDR1 is DFQATT and CDR2 is SNEGSKA (reference sequence). V was trimmed by 1 base and J by 7 bases, leaving 2 bases between them. The CDR3 loop spans 10 amino acids.

This chain joins TRBV5-1 and TRBJ2-7, with TRBD2 as a possible D gene (5 bases). Germline CDR1 is SGHRS and CDR2 is YFSETQ. The CDR3 runs 13 residues. V gave up 2 bases and J gave up 2 bases, with 8 bases separating them. DNA of the CDR3: TGCGCCAGCAGCTTTGGACTGGCCTACGAGCAGTACTTC. As protein: CASSFGLAYEQYF.

This clonotype was seen at least ten times. The chain combines TRBV12-3 or TRBV12-4 with TRBJ2-5; a possible D gene is TRBD2 (5 bases). The V end was cut by 4 bases, the J end by 5 bases, with 11 bases between. This CDR3 contains 13 residues. The CDR3 protein is CASSYRGAETQYF. The CDR3, as DNA: TGTGCCAGCAGTTACCGGGGAGCGGAGACCCAGTACTTC.

To note about this clonotype: This may be a read error, as it is one base from a much larger clone. The chain recombines TRBV29-1 with TRBJ1-1; D gene uncertain. The CDR3 loop spans 13 amino acids. The V gene's germline CDR1 is SQVTM and CDR2 ANQGSEA. The CDR3 DNA reads TGCATCGTTGTAAGGGTAGAGTCCACTGAAGCTTTCTTT. This gives the protein CIVVRVESTEAFF.

The chain links TRBV11-2 to TRBJ2-1; 13 positions match TRBD2. This CDR3 comprises 20 residues. Germline loops: CDR1 SGHAT, CDR2 FQNNGV. With 4 bases clipped from V and 2 bases from J, the junction kept 14 bases outside the gene matches. CDR3 nucleotide sequence: TGTGCCAGCAGCTCGACATCACTAGCGGGGGGGCCAAAGGCCTACAATGAGCAGTTCTTC. This gives the protein CASSSTSLAGGPKAYNEQFF. The whole variable domain, remainder taken from reference TRBV11-2 and TRBJ2-1, is EAGVAQSPRYKIIEKRQSVAFWCNPISGHATLYWYQQILGQGPKLLIQFQNNGVVDDSQLPKDRFSAERLKGVDSTLKIQPAKLEDSAVYLCASSSTSLAGGPKAYNEQFFGPGTRLTVL.

This chain links TRBV20-1 with TRBJ2-3, with 9 bases aligning to TRBD2. The V and J ends lost 3 bases and 3 bases, in that order; junction bases with no gene match: 10. CDR3 length: 16 amino acids. Germline-derived CDR1 and CDR2 are DFQATT and SNEGSKA (reference sequence). CDR3 DNA sequence: TGCAGTGCTAGTCGGAACGCGGGAGGGGGGACAGATACGCAGTATTTT. The encoded protein is CSASRNAGGGTDTQYF.

Only a few counts were recorded for this clonotype. This chain links TRBV29-1 with TRBJ2-6, with TRBD1 matching over 9 bases. The germline CDR1 and CDR2 sequences are SQVTM and ANQGSEA. CDR3 length: 15 amino acids. Trimming took 6 bases from V and 0 from J; bases not matched to a gene: 3. CDR3 DNA: TGCAGCGTGGTGACAGGGGGCTCTGGGGCCAACGTCCTGACTTTC. Translated, it gives CSVVTGGSGANVLTF.

Ten or more counts support this clonotype. The rearrangement uses TRBV28 and TRBJ2-7; D gene unclear. The CDR3 extends over 14 amino acids. The germline V gene encodes CDR1 MDHEN and CDR2 SYDVKM. Trimming took 7 bases from V and 0 from J, leaving 13 bases between them. In DNA form, the CDR3 reads TGTGCCAGCACCCCCCCGTTCAGCTCCTACGAGCAGTACTTC. It codes for CASTPPFSSYEQYF. Based on the CDR3 plus reference TRBV28 and TRBJ2-7, the full variable domain is DVKVTQSSRYLVKRTGEKVFLECVQDMDHENMFWYRQDPGLGLRLIYFSYDVKMKEKGDIPEGYSVSREKKERFSLILESASTNQTSMYLCASTPPFSSYEQYFGPGTRLTVT.

The rearrangement joins TRBV12-3 or TRBV12-4 to TRBJ2-3; possible D gene TRBD2, 6 bases. Trimming left V 5 bases short and J 0 bases short, with 18 bases between. The CDR3 is 17 residues long. Here the CDR3 reads CASSRGMPGVSTDTQYF. CDR3 bases: TGTGCCAGCAGTAGGGGCATGCCGGGGGTTAGCACAGATACGCAGTATTTT.

The CDR3 nucleotides are TGCAGTGCTAGAGCCTCGGGGGGCAATGAGCAGTTCTTC. This codes for CSARASGGNEQFF. J is TRBJ2-1 and V is TRBV20-1, with 7 bases that match TRBD2. Germline trimming cut 1 base from V and 6 bases from J; bases unmatched to any gene: 3. The germline V gene has CDR1 DFQATT and CDR2 SNEGSKA (reference sequence). The CDR3 runs 13 residues.

The chain recombines TRBV6-2 or TRBV6-3 with TRBJ2-1; 7 bases match TRBD2. Trimming took 6 bases from V and 4 from J; bases not matched to a gene: 6. The CDR3 totals 14 residues. Per germline, CDR1 MNHEY and CDR2 SVGEGT. CDR3 region: CASRIPGLYNEQFF. The CDR3 nucleotides read TGTGCCAGCAGAATACCGGGACTATACAATGAGCAGTTCTTC.

The gene calls are TRBV4-2 and TRBJ1-2; unclear D gene. Trimming shortened V by 3 bases and J by 0 bases, and 8 bases separated the two germline ends. Germline values: CDR1 LGHNA, CDR2 YNFKEQ. The CDR3 totals 14 residues. The CDR3 sequence is CASSHSPSNYGYTF. Here the CDR3 DNA reads TGTGCCAGCAGCCATAGCCCCTCTAACTATGGCTACACCTTC.

This clonotype showed up many times. This chain links TRBV14 with TRBJ2-3; no firm D call. V lost 2 bases, J lost 2 bases, and 20 bases lay in between. This CDR3 spans 18 amino acids. Germline CDR1 is SGHDN and CDR2 is FVKESK. CDR3 nucleotides: TGTGCCAGCAGCCAAAACTGGCTAGGCAGGTACCTCACAGATACGCAGTATTTT. Its protein is CASSQNWLGRYLTDTQYF.

This clonotype was seen many times. The gene calls are TRBV20-1 and TRBJ2-7; D is possibly TRBD1 (5 bases). V dropped 1 base and J dropped 2 bases, with 6 bases sitting between them. Germline V gives CDR1 DFQATT, CDR2 SNEGSKA (reference sequence). CDR3 length: 12 amino acids. The CDR3 nucleotides are TGCAGTGCTAGAGGGACAACCTACGAGCAGTACTTC. Its protein is CSARGTTYEQYF.

This chain connects TRBV4-2 to TRBJ2-7, with D perhaps TRBD1 or TRBD2 (5 bases each). Germline assignment: CDR1 LGHNA and CDR2 YNFKEQ. This CDR3 has 15 amino acids. With 0 bases removed from V and 3 bases from J, the gap between germline ends came to 12 bases. The CDR3 reads CASSQDRSGSYEQYF. CDR3 nucleotides: TGTGCCAGCAGCCAAGATCGTTCAGGGAGCTACGAGCAGTACTTC.

Concerning this clonotype itself: At one end, the junction sequence differs from germline, possibly due to a read error. The chain combines TRBV13 with TRBJ2-3, with TRBD2 matching 10 bases. The CDR3 is 15 residues long. Germline V lookup: CDR1 PRHDT, CDR2 FYEKMQ (reference sequence). DNA of the CDR3: TGTGCCAGCAGCCTAGGACTAGCGGAAGGGGATACGCAGTATTTT. Translation gives CASSLGLAEGDTQYF.

This clonotype was found many times. The chain couples TRBV4-2 to TRBJ2-7; D not resolved. Per the germline V gene, CDR1 is LGHNA and CDR2 is YNFKEQ. V gave up 1 base and J gave up 1 base, with 8 bases separating them. The CDR3 spans 14 residues. This CDR3 is CASSQGAGSYEQYF. The CDR3 region has the DNA TGTGCCAGCAGCCAAGGGGCCGGATCCTACGAGCAGTACTTC.

This clonotype was recorded at least ten times. This chain links TRBV20-1 with TRBJ1-2, with TRBD1 matching 7 bases. The trim removed 3 bases at V and 4 bases at J, leaving 8 bases unmatched. Germline V gives CDR1 DFQATT, CDR2 SNEGSKA (reference sequence). The CDR3 totals 14 residues. The chain's CDR3 is CSASRDGQAYGYTF. As DNA, the CDR3 is TGCAGTGCTAGTAGGGACGGACAGGCCTATGGCTACACCTTC.

This chain links TRBV6-1 with TRBJ2-3; 13 bases fit TRBD2. Germline lookup yields CDR1 MNHNS and CDR2 SASEGT. V gave up 0 bases and J gave up 2 bases; unmatched junction bases: 5. This CDR3 contains 18 residues. The CDR3 protein is CASSEARLAGGSTDTQYF. DNA of the CDR3: TGTGCCAGCAGTGAAGCCAGACTAGCGGGAGGTTCCACAGATACGCAGTATTTT.

This clonotype was found many times. This chain uses TRBV27 with TRBJ1-1; no clear D. CDR3 length: 13 amino acids. The V and J ends lost 10 bases and 3 bases respectively, with 15 bases between them. The germline CDR1 and CDR2 sequences are MNHEY and SMNVEV (reference sequence). The chain's CDR3 is CATAPAGYTEAFF. For the CDR3, the DNA is TGTGCCACCGCCCCAGCGGGGTACACTGAAGCTTTCTTT.

This clonotype showed up just a few times. The chain uses TRBV29-1 and TRBJ2-3; 8 bases match TRBD2. V was clipped by 4 bases and J by 2 bases; unmatched bases: 8. CDR1 SQVTM and CDR2 ANQGSEA come from the germline V gene. This CDR3 is 15 amino acids long. The chain's CDR3 is CSVGGSGVPTDTQYF. The DNA of the CDR3 is TGCAGCGTTGGCGGTAGCGGGGTACCCACAGATACGCAGTATTTT.

This clonotype has a count of ten or more. The chain uses TRBV29-1 and TRBJ1-4, with TRBD1 matching 8 bases. The CDR3 is 13 amino acids. From germline, CDR1 is SQVTM and CDR2 ANQGSEA. With 3 bases clipped from V and 7 bases from J, the junction kept 4 bases outside the gene matches. The DNA of the CDR3 is TGCAGCGTTGACGGTACAGGGGGTGAAAAACTGTTTTTT. Translated: CSVDGTGGEKLFF.

The sample holds many counts of this clonotype. This chain joins TRBV12-3 or TRBV12-4 and TRBJ1-3; D is undetermined. The CDR3 contains 16 residues. V shed 1 base and J shed 0 bases, with 10 bases lying between them. CDR3 coding DNA: TGTGCCAGCAGTTTAGAGCTTGCGGACTCTGGAAACACCATATATTTT. This sequence encodes CASSLELADSGNTIYF.